A selection of T cell receptor beta chains follows, all from one sample in a study of read filtering for tumor transcriptome and immune sequencing. Each CDR3 protein is one row after TCRdb ran MiXCR on the reads. This repertoire shows around 30,000 distinct CDR3 sequences, around 18% found once; its top ten account for under 20%. Sequenced: a population of CD138-negative cells sorted from bone marrow. Source of these receptors: a donor aged 40 or over with multiple myeloma. The CDR3 runs from the conserved cysteine through the conserved F or W. Fields, in order: CDR3 DNA, CDR3 protein, J gene, D gene, V gene, CDR3 length, clone size. A D gene is named only where the DNA matches it firmly. The listing skips clone size in some rows; elsewhere it reads once, few, many or a size class.

DNA: TGCAGCGTGGGGGTTGGGACCAGGGGGCAGGGGGCTTTCTTT
CDR3: CSVGVGTRGQGAFF
J: TRBJ1-1
D: TRBD1
V: TRBV29-1
length: 14
size: many

DNA: TGTGCCAGCAGTGATAGCGGGGGGGCCCCGGAGACCCAGTACTTC
CDR3: CASSDSGGAPETQYF
J: TRBJ2-5
D: TRBD2
V: TRBV6-5
length: 15
size: many

DNA: TGCAGCGCTAGAGGTTTACTAGCGGGAACCTACAAGCAGTACTTC
CDR3: CSARGLLAGTYKQYF
J: TRBJ2-7
D: TRBD2
V: TRBV20-1
length: 15
size: .

DNA: TGTGCCAGCAGTTTAGCGGGCCAGGGTGGTGAAAAACTGTTTTTT
CDR3: CASSLAGQGGEKLFF
J: TRBJ1-4
D: .
V: TRBV28
length: 15
size: .

DNA: TGTGCCAGTAGTGGCCCAGGTTCGGTCAATGAGCAGTTCTTC
CDR3: CASSGPGSVNEQFF
J: TRBJ2-1
D: .
V: TRBV19
length: 14
size: many

DNA: TGTGCCAGCACCCTCTACGTAGGAGAGACCCAGTACTTC
CDR3: CASTLYVGETQYF
J: TRBJ2-5
D: .
V: TRBV6-5
length: 13
size: .

DNA: TGCAGCGTTGAAGATCTGGCGGGAGGGAACAATGAGCAGTTCTTC
CDR3: CSVEDLAGGNNEQFF
J: TRBJ2-1
D: TRBD2
V: TRBV29-1
length: 15
size: many

DNA: TGCGCCAGCAGCTCCTGGACTAGCGGGGGCGGAGATACGCAGTATTTT
CDR3: CASSSWTSGGGDTQYF
J: TRBJ2-3
D: TRBD2
V: TRBV5-1
length: 16
size: many

DNA: TGCGCCAGCAGTGATTTAACGAGTACAAGTGAGCAGTTCTTC
CDR3: CASSDLTSTSEQFF
J: TRBJ2-1
D: .
V: TRBV10-1
length: 14
size: many

DNA: TGTGCCAGCAGCGTGGGAGGAGATACGCAGTATTTT
CDR3: CASSVGGDTQYF
J: TRBJ2-3
D: .
V: TRBV11-2
length: 12
size: many

DNA: TGTGCCAGCAGTCCCGAAGCGGGAGATACGCAGTATTTT
CDR3: CASSPEAGDTQYF
J: TRBJ2-3
D: .
V: TRBV6-4
length: 13
size: .

DNA: TGTGCCAGCAGCCAAACAGGAAACTACGAGCAGTACTTC
CDR3: CASSQTGNYEQYF
J: TRBJ2-7
D: .
V: TRBV14
length: 13
size: many

DNA: TGTGCCAGCAGCTCGCCCCGGGACGGTCGAACCACTGAAGCTTTCTTT
CDR3: CASSSPRDGRTTEAFF
J: TRBJ1-1
D: .
V: TRBV5-6
length: 16
size: medium-sized

DNA: TGCGCCAAGCCTTTGCAAAGGACTAGCGGGAGGGAAGAGACCCAGTACTTC
CDR3: CAKPLQRTSGREETQYF
J: TRBJ2-5
D: TRBD2
V: TRBV4-1
length: 17
size: few

DNA: TGTGACAGCAGCGAGAGCTCCTACAATGAGCAGTTCTTC
CDR3: CDSSESSYNEQFF
J: TRBJ2-1
D: .
V: TRBV6-5
length: 13
size: many

DNA: TGCAGCGTTGAAGGGACAGGGAGGTACGAGCAGTACTTC
CDR3: CSVEGTGRYEQYF
J: TRBJ2-7
D: TRBD1
V: TRBV29-1
length: 13
size: many

DNA: TGTGCCAGCAGCTTATACGGAGGCCAAGAGACCCAGTACTTC
CDR3: CASSLYGGQETQYF
J: TRBJ2-5
D: .
V: TRBV7-2
length: 14
size: many

DNA: TGTGCCAGCAGTTTAGAGACGACAGGGGACACTGAAGCTTTCTTT
CDR3: CASSLETTGDTEAFF
J: TRBJ1-1
D: TRBD1
V: TRBV28
length: 15
size: medium-sized